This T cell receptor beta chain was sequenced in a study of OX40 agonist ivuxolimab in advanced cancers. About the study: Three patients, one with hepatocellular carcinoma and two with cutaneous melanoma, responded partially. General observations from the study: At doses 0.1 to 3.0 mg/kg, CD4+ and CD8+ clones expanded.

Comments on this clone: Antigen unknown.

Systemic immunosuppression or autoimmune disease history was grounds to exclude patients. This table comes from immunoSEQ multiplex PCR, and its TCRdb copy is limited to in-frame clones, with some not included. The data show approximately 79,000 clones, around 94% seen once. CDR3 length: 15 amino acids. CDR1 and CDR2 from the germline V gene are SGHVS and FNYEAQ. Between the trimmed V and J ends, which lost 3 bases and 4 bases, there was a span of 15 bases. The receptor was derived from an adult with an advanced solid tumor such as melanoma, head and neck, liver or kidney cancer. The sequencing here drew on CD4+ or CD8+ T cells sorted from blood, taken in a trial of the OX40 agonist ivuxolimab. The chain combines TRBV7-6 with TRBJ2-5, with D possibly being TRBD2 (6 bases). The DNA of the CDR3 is TGTGCCAGCAGCTTTTTCACGGGGGTGAGAGAGACCCAGTACTTC. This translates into CASSFFTGVRETQYF.